The next 12 T cell receptor beta chains were all read from a single sample in a study of blood T cell repertoires in COVID-19 (dated by TCRdb to between 2020 and 2021). The library was prepared using the immunoSEQ multiplex PCR assay. Here the immuneACCESS table is served through TCRdb, limited to in-frame sequences with V and J called. Missing clones are a known gap in these copies; in checked studies unresolved V genes cover under half, and the rest lacks a known reason. Across this sample there are around 70,000 clones, with around 86% seen only once. The top ten hold roughly a tenth of the sample. Specimen: peripheral blood. The receptors were gathered from a woman younger than 35 with acute or convalescent COVID-19.

This chain connects TRBV7-9 to TRBJ2-3, with D unclear. This CDR3 is built from 18 residues. Trimming removed 5 bases at V and 0 bases at J, with 21 bases between. Germline values: CDR1 SEHNR, CDR2 FQNEAQ (reference sequence). CDR3: CASSPPVETKESTDTQYF. Written as DNA, the CDR3 is TGTGCCAGCAGCCCCCCGGTGGAGACCAAAGAAAGCACAGATACGCAGTATTTT.

The chain has TRBV7-2 and TRBJ2-1; perhaps TRBD2 as D (5 bases). There are 14 residues in the CDR3. The V gene lost 1 base and the J gene lost 5 bases, with 9 bases spanning the gap. From germline, CDR1 is SGHTA and CDR2 FQGNSA. The CDR3 region is CASSLGLAHNEQFF. In DNA, the CDR3 is TGTGCCAGCAGCTTAGGGCTAGCCCACAATGAGCAGTTCTTC.

This chain links TRBV6-1 with TRBJ1-2; 9 bases fit TRBD1. V lost 3 bases and J lost 0; bases outside the gene matches: 11. Germline lookup yields CDR1 MNHNS and CDR2 SASEGT. This CDR3 comprises 18 residues. For the CDR3, the DNA is TGTGCCAGCAGTGACAAGTGGACAGGGGTTGGAGCTAACTATGGCTACACCTTC. Amino acid sequence: CASSDKWTGVGANYGYTF.

This clone was detected only once. V and J are TRBV7-8 and TRBJ2-7; the D is unclear. The length of the CDR3 is 13 residues. V lost 1 base and J 2 bases, leaving 6 bases between the germline ends. CDR1 and CDR2 (germline): SGHVS, FQNEAQ. The CDR3 spells CASSLGEAYEQYF. CDR3 sequence (DNA): TGTGCCAGCAGCTTAGGCGAGGCCTACGAGCAGTACTTC.

V gene TRBV10-1 combines with J gene TRBJ1-3; D is uncertain. This CDR3 region has 14 residues. V lost 8 bases, J lost 6 bases, and 17 bases lay in between. From germline, CDR1 is WNHNN and CDR2 SYGVQD (reference sequence). DNA of the CDR3: TGCGCCAGCTACCCCCCCGGGCGGGTAAACACCATATATTTT. Protein product: CASYPPGRVNTIYF.

J is TRBJ1-1 and V is TRBV6-6, with D maybe TRBD1 (5 bases). Trimming took off 4 bases at V and 4 bases at J, with 13 bases between the two ends. The CDR3 has 14 amino acids. Germline V gene data show CDR1 as MNHNY and CDR2 as SVGAGI (reference sequence). The CDR3 protein is CASSSDTLGTEAFF. The CDR3 DNA is TGTGCCAGCAGTTCGGACACTTTGGGCACTGAAGCTTTCTTT.

The chain uses TRBV12-3 or TRBV12-4 and TRBJ1-3, with D unclear. CDR3 length: 13 amino acids. V lost 6 bases, J lost 4 bases, and 10 bases lay in between. The CDR3 coding sequence is TGTGCCAGCAGCCCCTCTGTCGGAAACACCATATATTTT. Translated: CASSPSVGNTIYF.

The chain recombines TRBV18 with TRBJ1-3; no clear D gene. V was pared by 1 base and J by 7 bases, with 8 bases between. Germline V gene sequence: CDR1 KGHSH, CDR2 LQKENI. The CDR3 covers 13 residues. The CDR3 spells CASSPQAGNTIYF. In DNA, the CDR3 is TGTGCCAGCTCACCACAGGCGGGGAACACCATATATTTT.

The chain carries TRBV6-5 and TRBJ2-1, with D possibly being TRBD1 (5 bases). The length of the CDR3 is 14 residues. Trimming took off 6 bases at V and 7 bases at J, with 16 bases between the two ends. CDR1 and CDR2 (germline): MNHEY, SVGAGI. The CDR3 sequence: CASSSTTGQNEQFF. CDR3 nucleotides: TGTGCCAGCAGCTCAACTACAGGTCAGAATGAGCAGTTCTTC.

This chain joins TRBV5-1 and TRBJ2-5; maybe TRBD2 (6 bases). The V end lost 0 bases, the J end lost 2 bases, and 11 bases lay between the germline ends. This CDR3 is 15 amino acids long. In germline, CDR1 is SGHRS, CDR2 YFSETQ. This CDR3 reads CASSLAGGNQETQYF. The CDR3 DNA follows: TGCGCCAGCAGCTTGGCGGGCGGGAATCAAGAGACCCAGTACTTC.

The gene calls are TRBV4-2 and TRBJ2-3, with D possibly TRBD1 on 5 matching bases. The germline CDR1 and CDR2 sequences are LGHNA and YNFKEQ. This CDR3 contains 15 residues. Trimming shortened V by 0 bases and J by 4 bases, and 11 bases separated the two germline ends. The CDR3, as DNA: TGTGCCAGCAGCCAAGATCGGCAGGGTGCAGATACGCAGTATTTT. Translating gives CASSQDRQGADTQYF.

This clone came up once. This chain connects TRBV5-1 to TRBJ2-7, with D possibly matching TRBD1 (5 bases). With 4 bases removed from V and 2 bases from J, the gap between germline ends came to 10 bases. Germline CDR1 is SGHRS and CDR2 is YFSETQ. The CDR3 runs 13 residues. The CDR3 spells CASSLDSTYEQYF. The DNA of the CDR3 is TGCGCCAGCAGCCTAGACAGTACCTACGAGCAGTACTTC. Complete variable domain (other parts from reference TRBV5-1 and TRBJ2-7): KAGVTQTPRYLIKTRGQQVTLSCSPISGHRSVSWYQQTPGQGLQFLFEYFSETQRNKGNFPGRFSGRQFSNSRSEMNVSTLELGDSALYLCASSLDSTYEQYFGPGTRLTVT.